This T cell receptor beta chain emerged from a study of technical replicates of blood from a few donors. V gave up 6 bases and J gave up 3 bases, with 8 bases separating them. The CDR3 sequence is 13 residues long. The germline V gene has CDR1 SNHLY and CDR2 FYNNEI. Method: immunoSEQ multiplex PCR; TCRdb's copy keeps in-frame clones and lacks some. The sample lists approximately 70,000 clones, around 91% occurring once. The sample consisted of T cells isolated from PBMCs. This sequence originates from a human donor in good health. Some clones in this sample may be carry-over from other donors' samples. The genes are TRBV2 and TRBJ1-4, with D perhaps matching TRBD1 (6 bases). The CDR3 loop is CASRDRANEKLFF. The CDR3 DNA is TGTGCCAGCAGGGACAGAGCTAATGAAAAACTGTTTTTT.